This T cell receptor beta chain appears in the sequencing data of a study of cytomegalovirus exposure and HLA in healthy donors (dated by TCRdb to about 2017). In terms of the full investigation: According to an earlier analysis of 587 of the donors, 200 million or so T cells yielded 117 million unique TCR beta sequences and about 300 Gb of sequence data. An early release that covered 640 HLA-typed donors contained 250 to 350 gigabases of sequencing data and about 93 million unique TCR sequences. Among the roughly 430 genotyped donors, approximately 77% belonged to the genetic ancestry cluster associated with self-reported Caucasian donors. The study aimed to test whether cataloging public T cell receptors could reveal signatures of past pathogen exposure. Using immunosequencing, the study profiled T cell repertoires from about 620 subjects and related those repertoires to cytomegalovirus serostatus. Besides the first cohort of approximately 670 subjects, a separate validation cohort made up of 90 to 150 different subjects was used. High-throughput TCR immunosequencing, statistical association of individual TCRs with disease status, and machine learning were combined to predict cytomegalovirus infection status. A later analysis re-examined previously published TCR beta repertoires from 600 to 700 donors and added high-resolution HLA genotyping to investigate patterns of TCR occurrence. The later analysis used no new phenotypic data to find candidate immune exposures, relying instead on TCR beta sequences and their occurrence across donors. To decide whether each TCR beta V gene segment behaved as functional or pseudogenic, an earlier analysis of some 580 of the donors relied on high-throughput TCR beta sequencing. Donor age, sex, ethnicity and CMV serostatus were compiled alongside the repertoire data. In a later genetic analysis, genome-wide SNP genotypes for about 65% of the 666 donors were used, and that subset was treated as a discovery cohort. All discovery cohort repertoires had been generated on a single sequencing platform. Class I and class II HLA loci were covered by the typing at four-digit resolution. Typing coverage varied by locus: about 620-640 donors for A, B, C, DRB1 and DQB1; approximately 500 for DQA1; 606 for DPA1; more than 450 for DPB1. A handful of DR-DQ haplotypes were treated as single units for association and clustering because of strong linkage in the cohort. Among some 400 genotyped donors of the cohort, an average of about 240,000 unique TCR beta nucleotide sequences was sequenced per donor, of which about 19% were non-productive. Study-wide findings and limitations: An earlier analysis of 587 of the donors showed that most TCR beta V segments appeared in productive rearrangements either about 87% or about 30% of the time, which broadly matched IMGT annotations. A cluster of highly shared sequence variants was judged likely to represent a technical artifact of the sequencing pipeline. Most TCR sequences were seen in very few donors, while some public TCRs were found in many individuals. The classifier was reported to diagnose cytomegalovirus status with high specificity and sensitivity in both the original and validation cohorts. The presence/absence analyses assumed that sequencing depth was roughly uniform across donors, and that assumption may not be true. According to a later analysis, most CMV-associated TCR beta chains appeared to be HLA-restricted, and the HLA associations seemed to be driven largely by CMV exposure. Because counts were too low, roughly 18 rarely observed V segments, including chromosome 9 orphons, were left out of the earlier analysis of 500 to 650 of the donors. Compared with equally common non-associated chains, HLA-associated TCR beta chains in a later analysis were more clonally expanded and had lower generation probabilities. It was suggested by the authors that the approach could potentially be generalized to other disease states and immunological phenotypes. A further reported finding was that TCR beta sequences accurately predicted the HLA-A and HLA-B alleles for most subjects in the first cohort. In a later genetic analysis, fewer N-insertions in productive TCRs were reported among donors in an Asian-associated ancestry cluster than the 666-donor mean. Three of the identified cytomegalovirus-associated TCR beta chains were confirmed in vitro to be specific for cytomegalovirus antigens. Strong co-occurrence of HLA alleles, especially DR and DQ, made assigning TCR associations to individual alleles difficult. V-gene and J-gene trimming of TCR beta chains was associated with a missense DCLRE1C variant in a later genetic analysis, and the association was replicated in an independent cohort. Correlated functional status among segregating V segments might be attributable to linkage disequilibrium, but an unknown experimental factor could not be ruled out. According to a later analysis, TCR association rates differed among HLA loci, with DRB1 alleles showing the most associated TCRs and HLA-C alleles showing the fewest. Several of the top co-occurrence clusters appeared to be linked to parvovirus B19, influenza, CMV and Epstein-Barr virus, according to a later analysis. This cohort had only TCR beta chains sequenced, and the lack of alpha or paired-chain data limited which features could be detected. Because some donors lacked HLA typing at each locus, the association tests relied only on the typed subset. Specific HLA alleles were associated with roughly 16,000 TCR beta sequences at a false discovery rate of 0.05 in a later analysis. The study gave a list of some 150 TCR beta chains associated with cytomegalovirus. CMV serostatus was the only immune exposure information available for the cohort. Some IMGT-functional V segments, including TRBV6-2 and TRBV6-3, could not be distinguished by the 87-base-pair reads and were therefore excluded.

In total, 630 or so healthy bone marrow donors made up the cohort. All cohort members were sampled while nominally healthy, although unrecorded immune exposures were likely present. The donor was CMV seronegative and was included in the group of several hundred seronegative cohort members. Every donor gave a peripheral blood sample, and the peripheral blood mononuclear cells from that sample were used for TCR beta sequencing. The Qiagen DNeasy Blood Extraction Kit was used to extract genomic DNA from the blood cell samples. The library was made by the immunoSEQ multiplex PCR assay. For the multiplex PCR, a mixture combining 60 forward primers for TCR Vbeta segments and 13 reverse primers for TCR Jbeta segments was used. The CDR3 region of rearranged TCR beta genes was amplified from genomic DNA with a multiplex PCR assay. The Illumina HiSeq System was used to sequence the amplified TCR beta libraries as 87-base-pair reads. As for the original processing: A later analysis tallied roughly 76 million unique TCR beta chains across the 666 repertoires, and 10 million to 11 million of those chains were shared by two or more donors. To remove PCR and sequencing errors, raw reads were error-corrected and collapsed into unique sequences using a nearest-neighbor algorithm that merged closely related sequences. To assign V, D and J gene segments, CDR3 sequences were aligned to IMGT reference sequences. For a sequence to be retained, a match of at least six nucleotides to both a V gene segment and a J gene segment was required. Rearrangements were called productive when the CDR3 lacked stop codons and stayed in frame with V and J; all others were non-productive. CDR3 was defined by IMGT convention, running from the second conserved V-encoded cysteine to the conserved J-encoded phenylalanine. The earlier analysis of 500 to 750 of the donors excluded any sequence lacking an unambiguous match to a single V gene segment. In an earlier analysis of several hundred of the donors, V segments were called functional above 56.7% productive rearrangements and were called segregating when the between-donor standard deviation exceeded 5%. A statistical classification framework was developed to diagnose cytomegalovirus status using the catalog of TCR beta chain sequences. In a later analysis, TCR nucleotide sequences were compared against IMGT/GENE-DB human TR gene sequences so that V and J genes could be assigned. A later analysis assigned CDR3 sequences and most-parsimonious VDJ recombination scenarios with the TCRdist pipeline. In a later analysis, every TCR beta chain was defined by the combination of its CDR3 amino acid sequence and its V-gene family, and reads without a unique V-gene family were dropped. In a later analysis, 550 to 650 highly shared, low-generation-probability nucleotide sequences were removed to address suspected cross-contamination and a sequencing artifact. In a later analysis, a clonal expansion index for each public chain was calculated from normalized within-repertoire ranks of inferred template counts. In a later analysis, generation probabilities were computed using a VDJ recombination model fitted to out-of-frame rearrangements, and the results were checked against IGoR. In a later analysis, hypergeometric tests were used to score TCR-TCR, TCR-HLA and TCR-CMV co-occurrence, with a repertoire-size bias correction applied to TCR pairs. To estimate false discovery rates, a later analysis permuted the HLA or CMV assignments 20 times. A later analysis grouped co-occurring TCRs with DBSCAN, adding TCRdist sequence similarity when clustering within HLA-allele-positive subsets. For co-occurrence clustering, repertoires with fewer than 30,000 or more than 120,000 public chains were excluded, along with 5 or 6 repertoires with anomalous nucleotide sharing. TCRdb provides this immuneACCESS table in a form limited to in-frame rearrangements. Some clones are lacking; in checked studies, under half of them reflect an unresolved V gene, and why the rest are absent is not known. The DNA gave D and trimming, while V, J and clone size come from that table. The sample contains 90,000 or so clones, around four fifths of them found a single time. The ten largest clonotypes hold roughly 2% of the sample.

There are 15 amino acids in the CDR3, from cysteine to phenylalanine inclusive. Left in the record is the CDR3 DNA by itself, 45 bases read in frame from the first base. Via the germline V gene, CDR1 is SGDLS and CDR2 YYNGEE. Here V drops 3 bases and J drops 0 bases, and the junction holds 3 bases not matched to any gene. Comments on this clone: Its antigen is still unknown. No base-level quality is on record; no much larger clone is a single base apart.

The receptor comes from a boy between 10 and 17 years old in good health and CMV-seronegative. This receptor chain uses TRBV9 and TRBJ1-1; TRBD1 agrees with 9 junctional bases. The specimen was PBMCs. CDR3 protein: CASSAGQGLNTEAFF. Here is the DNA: TGTGCCAGCAGCGCAGGACAGGGGTTGAACACTGAAGCTTTCTTT.